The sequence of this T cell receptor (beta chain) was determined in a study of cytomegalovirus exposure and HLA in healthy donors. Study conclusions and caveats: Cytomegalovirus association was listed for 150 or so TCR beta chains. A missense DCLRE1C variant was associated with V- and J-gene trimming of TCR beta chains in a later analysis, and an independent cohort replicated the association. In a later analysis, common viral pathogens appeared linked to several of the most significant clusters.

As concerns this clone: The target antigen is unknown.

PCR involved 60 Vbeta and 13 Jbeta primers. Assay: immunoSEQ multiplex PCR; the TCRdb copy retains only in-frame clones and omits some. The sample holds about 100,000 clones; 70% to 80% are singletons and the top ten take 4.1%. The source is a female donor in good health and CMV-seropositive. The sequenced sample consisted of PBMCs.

In DNA, the CDR3 is TGTGCCAGCAGTCCCGGGACAGCGAATCAGCCCCAGCATTTT. Its protein is CASSPGTANQPQHF. This chain uses TRBV28 with TRBJ1-5; TRBD1 agrees at 7 bases. Trimming removed 5 bases from V and 4 bases from J; junction bases left unmatched: 5. The CDR3 totals 14 residues. Germline assignment: CDR1 MDHEN and CDR2 SYDVKM.